This is a list of T cell receptor beta chains from one sample in a study of cytomegalovirus exposure and HLA in healthy donors. The method was immunoSEQ multiplex PCR; TCRdb's version includes in-frame clones alone and lacks a portion of them. The sample lists roughly 150,000 clones; approximately 80% were seen once. Sequenced: PBMCs. The source of these receptors is a male donor in good health and CMV-seropositive. Both conserved end residues are part of each CDR3. D genes are given only for firm matches. Size tells how often a clone was seen (once, few, many) or the class of an expanded clone, and some rows leave it out.

CDR3nt: TGTGCCACCCACACAGGGCAATCGAGCAATCAGCCCCAGCATTTT
CDR3aa: CATHTGQSSNQPQHF
j_gene: TRBJ1-5
v_gene: TRBV6-6
len: 15
d_gene: NA
abundance: NA

CDR3nt: TGTGCCAGCAGCGAGACAGGGGACACTGAAGCTTTCTTT
CDR3aa: CASSETGDTEAFF
j_gene: TRBJ1-1
v_gene: TRBV14
len: 13
d_gene: TRBD1
abundance: NA

CDR3nt: TGTGCCAGCGTCCCCCAGACAGGGTTGAACTATGGCTACACCTTC
CDR3aa: CASVPQTGLNYGYTF
j_gene: TRBJ1-2
v_gene: TRBV7-2
len: 15
d_gene: TRBD1
abundance: NA

CDR3nt: TGTGCGACGTCTAGCGGGAGGGGAAACATTCAGTACTTC
CDR3aa: CATSSGRGNIQYF
j_gene: TRBJ2-4
v_gene: TRBV30
len: 13
d_gene: TRBD2
abundance: few

CDR3nt: TGTGCCAGTAGTAAACCGGGACAGGGGGCTGGACAGCCCCAGCATTTT
CDR3aa: CASSKPGQGAGQPQHF
j_gene: TRBJ1-5
v_gene: TRBV19
len: 16
d_gene: TRBD1
abundance: NA

CDR3nt: TGTGCCAGCAGCTTAGGGGGCGGGGGTGGTGGCTACACCTTC
CDR3aa: CASSLGGGGGGYTF
j_gene: TRBJ1-2
v_gene: TRBV7-6
len: 14
d_gene: NA
abundance: NA

CDR3nt: TGTGCCAGCAGCTTAGCGAGGACTAGCGGTAGCACAGATACGCAGTATTTT
CDR3aa: CASSLARTSGSTDTQYF
j_gene: TRBJ2-3
v_gene: TRBV7-2
len: 17
d_gene: TRBD2
abundance: NA

CDR3nt: TGTGCCAGCAGCGATGTTCTGACTAGCGGGCAAGAGACCCAGTACTTC
CDR3aa: CASSDVLTSGQETQYF
j_gene: TRBJ2-5
v_gene: TRBV9
len: 16
d_gene: TRBD2
abundance: once

CDR3nt: TGCGCCAGCAGTGATCCTAGCGGGAGCTCCTACAATGAGCAGTTCTTC
CDR3aa: CASSDPSGSSYNEQFF
j_gene: TRBJ2-1
v_gene: TRBV10-1
len: 16
d_gene: TRBD2
abundance: NA

CDR3nt: TGTGCCAGCAGCCCCACAGGGGCCGTGGCTTACGAGCAGTACTTC
CDR3aa: CASSPTGAVAYEQYF
j_gene: TRBJ2-7
v_gene: TRBV28
len: 15
d_gene: TRBD1
abundance: NA

CDR3nt: TGTGCCAGCAGCTTTTCTCCTTCCTACAATGAGCAGTTCTTC
CDR3aa: CASSFSPSYNEQFF
j_gene: TRBJ2-1
v_gene: TRBV7-2
len: 14
d_gene: NA
abundance: few

CDR3nt: TGCGCCAGCAGCTACCGAGGGGGTGGCTACACCTTC
CDR3aa: CASSYRGGGYTF
j_gene: TRBJ1-2
v_gene: TRBV4-3
len: 12
d_gene: NA
abundance: NA

CDR3nt: TGTGCCAGCAGTCTGACGACAGGGAGTAATGAAAAACTGTTTTTT
CDR3aa: CASSLTTGSNEKLFF
j_gene: TRBJ1-4
v_gene: TRBV27
len: 15
d_gene: TRBD1
abundance: NA

CDR3nt: TGTGCCAGCAGCTTGGGCGGGACAGCCTACGAGCAGTACTTC
CDR3aa: CASSLGGTAYEQYF
j_gene: TRBJ2-7
v_gene: TRBV5-6
len: 14
d_gene: NA
abundance: NA

CDR3nt: TGCGCCAGCACCCTCGGTACAGGGTGGCAAGAGACCCAGTACTTC
CDR3aa: CASTLGTGWQETQYF
j_gene: TRBJ2-5
v_gene: TRBV5-1
len: 15
d_gene: NA
abundance: NA

CDR3nt: TGCGCCAGCAGCGAGGGACAGAAACCTAACTACGGCTACACCTTC
CDR3aa: CASSEGQKPNYGYTF
j_gene: TRBJ1-2
v_gene: TRBV4-3
len: 15
d_gene: TRBD1
abundance: NA

CDR3nt: TGTGCCACCAGCAGAGCGGTCAGGCCCCTACTATCCGGAGGGGACCAAGAGACCCAGTACTTC
CDR3aa: CATSRAVRPLLSGGDQETQYF
j_gene: TRBJ2-5
v_gene: TRBV15
len: 21
d_gene: NA
abundance: NA

CDR3nt: TGTGCCAGCAGAGCCGGGACTAGCAGTTACAATGAGCAGTTCTTC
CDR3aa: CASRAGTSSYNEQFF
j_gene: TRBJ2-1
v_gene: TRBV2
len: 15
d_gene: TRBD2
abundance: NA

CDR3nt: TGTGCCAGTAGTCATCCAGGGCTGGGTGAGCAGTACTTC
CDR3aa: CASSHPGLGEQYF
j_gene: TRBJ2-7
v_gene: TRBV19
len: 13
d_gene: NA
abundance: NA

CDR3nt: TGCAGCGTTGTCCCCCCAGGGTCTGGGTACACCTTC
CDR3aa: CSVVPPGSGYTF
j_gene: TRBJ1-2
v_gene: TRBV29-1
len: 12
d_gene: NA
abundance: NA

CDR3nt: TGTGCCAGCAGTTACGGGGAGGTTGCGCCGCCCCAGCATTTT
CDR3aa: CASSYGEVAPPQHF
j_gene: TRBJ1-5
v_gene: TRBV6-6
len: 14
d_gene: NA
abundance: NA

CDR3nt: TGTGCCAGCGGTGAGGGGGGGAGCAATCAGCCCCAGCATTTT
CDR3aa: CASGEGGSNQPQHF
j_gene: TRBJ1-5
v_gene: TRBV28
len: 14
d_gene: NA
abundance: NA

CDR3nt: TGTGCCGGGGGGACTAGCGGTAACACCGGGGAGCTGTTTTTT
CDR3aa: CAGGTSGNTGELFF
j_gene: TRBJ2-2
v_gene: TRBV19
len: 14
d_gene: TRBD2
abundance: NA

CDR3nt: TGTGCCAGTAGTGCCCGGACAGTGGCGGACACTGAAGCTTTCTTT
CDR3aa: CASSARTVADTEAFF
j_gene: TRBJ1-1
v_gene: TRBV19
len: 15
d_gene: NA
abundance: NA

CDR3nt: TGTGCCAGCCGGACTAGCGGGGGCAATGAGCAGTTCTTC
CDR3aa: CASRTSGGNEQFF
j_gene: TRBJ2-1
v_gene: TRBV19
len: 13
d_gene: TRBD2
abundance: few

CDR3nt: TGTGCCAGTAGTATAAAGGGGGCTAGCTCCTACGAGCAGTACTTC
CDR3aa: CASSIKGASSYEQYF
j_gene: TRBJ2-7
v_gene: TRBV19
len: 15
d_gene: TRBD1
abundance: NA

CDR3nt: TGTGCCTGGAGTGTAAGGAGGGGGCGGGCTAACTATGGCTACACCTTC
CDR3aa: CAWSVRRGRANYGYTF
j_gene: TRBJ1-2
v_gene: TRBV30
len: 16
d_gene: TRBD1
abundance: NA

CDR3nt: TGTGCCAGCTCACTCCGGACACCACCCGAAGCTTTCTTT
CDR3aa: CASSLRTPPEAFF
j_gene: TRBJ1-1
v_gene: TRBV18
len: 13
d_gene: NA
abundance: NA

CDR3nt: TGTGCCAGCAGCCCCCCCCTCAGACTCTCCTACAATGAGCAGTTCTTC
CDR3aa: CASSPPLRLSYNEQFF
j_gene: TRBJ2-1
v_gene: TRBV7-9
len: 16
d_gene: NA
abundance: NA

CDR3nt: TGTGCCAGTAGTACGGCGACAAACACCGGGGAGCTGTTTTTT
CDR3aa: CASSTATNTGELFF
j_gene: TRBJ2-2
v_gene: TRBV19
len: 14
d_gene: NA
abundance: NA

CDR3nt: TGCGCCAGCAGCTTGTACGGCGGAACTAGCACAGATACGCAGTATTTT
CDR3aa: CASSLYGGTSTDTQYF
j_gene: TRBJ2-3
v_gene: TRBV5-1
len: 16
d_gene: NA
abundance: NA

CDR3nt: TGTGCCAGCAGCGAATCGGACAGGCAAGAGACCCAGTACTTC
CDR3aa: CASSESDRQETQYF
j_gene: TRBJ2-5
v_gene: TRBV11-3
len: 14
d_gene: TRBD1
abundance: NA

CDR3nt: TGTGCCACCAGCGGGGACAGGGGGTATCAGCCCCAGCATTTT
CDR3aa: CATSGDRGYQPQHF
j_gene: TRBJ1-5
v_gene: TRBV15
len: 14
d_gene: TRBD1
abundance: few

CDR3nt: TGTGCCAGCAGCGTAGACCCGGGAGGGTCCAATGAGCAGTTCTTC
CDR3aa: CASSVDPGGSNEQFF
j_gene: TRBJ2-1
v_gene: TRBV9
len: 15
d_gene: TRBD2
abundance: once

CDR3nt: TGTGCCAGCACCTCCCTGAGCGGGAATTACAATGAGCAGTTCTTC
CDR3aa: CASTSLSGNYNEQFF
j_gene: TRBJ2-1
v_gene: TRBV28
len: 15
d_gene: TRBD2
abundance: NA

CDR3nt: TGTGCCAGCAGCTTTAGGGCGGGGGTATCCTACAATGAGCAGTTCTTC
CDR3aa: CASSFRAGVSYNEQFF
j_gene: TRBJ2-1
v_gene: TRBV9
len: 16
d_gene: TRBD2
abundance: once

CDR3nt: TGTGCCAGCAGGTCCCGTGTCTTGAACACTGAAGCTTTCTTT
CDR3aa: CASRSRVLNTEAFF
j_gene: TRBJ1-1
v_gene: TRBV28
len: 14
d_gene: NA
abundance: NA

CDR3nt: TGTGCCAGCAGCTTTGGCCGGGACAGAGAAGCTTTCTTT
CDR3aa: CASSFGRDREAFF
j_gene: TRBJ1-1
v_gene: TRBV7-2
len: 13
d_gene: TRBD1
abundance: NA

CDR3nt: TGTGCCAGCAGCCAGGGGGCCCATCAGCCCCAGCATTTT
CDR3aa: CASSQGAHQPQHF
j_gene: TRBJ1-5
v_gene: TRBV27
len: 13
d_gene: TRBD1
abundance: NA

CDR3nt: TGTGCCAGCAGTGAACGGGGTGAAAAACTGTTTTTT
CDR3aa: CASSERGEKLFF
j_gene: TRBJ1-4
v_gene: TRBV2
len: 12
d_gene: NA
abundance: once

CDR3nt: TGTGCCGCCCTGTCCGGGGGGGCCGGGGAGCTGTTTTTT
CDR3aa: CAALSGGAGELFF
j_gene: TRBJ2-2
v_gene: TRBV2
len: 13
d_gene: TRBD2
abundance: NA

CDR3nt: TGCGCCAGCAGCTTGGACAGGGTTGTGGGGAACTATGGCTACACCTTC
CDR3aa: CASSLDRVVGNYGYTF
j_gene: TRBJ1-2
v_gene: TRBV5-1
len: 16
d_gene: NA
abundance: NA

CDR3nt: TGTGCCGGCAGCCCTCCCCAGGTATTGAACACTGAAGCTTTCTTT
CDR3aa: CAGSPPQVLNTEAFF
j_gene: TRBJ1-1
v_gene: TRBV2
len: 15
d_gene: NA
abundance: NA

CDR3nt: TGTGCCAGCAGCTTAGAGCAGGCAGTAAGCTCTGGAAACACCATATATTTT
CDR3aa: CASSLEQAVSSGNTIYF
j_gene: TRBJ1-3
v_gene: TRBV7-6
len: 17
d_gene: NA
abundance: NA

CDR3nt: TGTGCCAGCAGTTATGCGAGGCCTTCCTCTGGAAACACCATATATTTT
CDR3aa: CASSYARPSSGNTIYF
j_gene: TRBJ1-3
v_gene: TRBV6-5
len: 16
d_gene: NA
abundance: NA

CDR3nt: TGTGCCAGCAGCGGCCGGGACAGACTTAGCAATCAGCCCCAGCATTTT
CDR3aa: CASSGRDRLSNQPQHF
j_gene: TRBJ1-5
v_gene: TRBV7-8
len: 16
d_gene: TRBD1
abundance: NA

CDR3nt: TGTGCCAGCAGTTCCCTTCGTTCTGGGGCCAACGTCCTGACTTTC
CDR3aa: CASSSLRSGANVLTF
j_gene: TRBJ2-6
v_gene: TRBV27
len: 15
d_gene: NA
abundance: NA

CDR3nt: TGCGCCAGCAGCAAGACAGGGGCCGGGGAGCTGTTTTTT
CDR3aa: CASSKTGAGELFF
j_gene: TRBJ2-2
v_gene: TRBV4-1
len: 13
d_gene: TRBD1
abundance: NA

CDR3nt: TGTGCCAGCAGCTTAGCAGTCGGACAGGGGGACTATGGCTACACCTTC
CDR3aa: CASSLAVGQGDYGYTF
j_gene: TRBJ1-2
v_gene: TRBV7-9
len: 16
d_gene: TRBD1
abundance: few